This TCR beta chain was identified during a study of PD-1 blockade in classical Hodgkin lymphoma. With regard to this clone: Its antigen remains unknown.

Using immunoSEQ multiplex PCR, the repertoire was profiled, and TCRdb retains in-frame clones only, with some absent. The sample has 25,000 to 35,000 clones, 85% seen once. With no exception, relapse followed autologous stem cell transplantation in all patients, and brentuximab vedotin exposure varied. Using magnetic negative selection, the CD4+ T cells were separated out of thawed PBMCs. Study-level results: By C4D1 there was a significant rise in CD4+ TCR diversity but not in CD8+ TCR diversity. Newly diagnosed patients were reported to exhibit reduced baseline TCR diversity relative to healthy donors. Some patients began nivolumab under 1 year after ASCT. These patients were excluded from later analyses.

The germline CDR1 and CDR2 sequences are MNHEY and SMNVEV (reference sequence). Trimming pared 8 bases from V and 11 bases from J, leaving 18 bases between. This CDR3 spans 12 amino acids. This receptor was taken from a human donor with classical Hodgkin lymphoma. Sequencing used CD4+ T cells from blood, obtained at baseline. The genes are TRBV27 and TRBJ2-5; D is perhaps TRBD2 (5 bases). CDR3 coding DNA: TGTGCCAGCCCACTTGGGCGGGCGGATCAGTACTTC. As protein: CASPLGRADQYF.